The 30 T cell receptor beta chains below all came from one sample that was sequenced in a study of cytomegalovirus exposure and HLA in healthy donors. PCR amplification relied on 60 Vbeta primers (plus 13 Jbeta primers). Assay used: immunoSEQ multiplex PCR; TCRdb lists only in-frame clones, some missing. Of roughly 150,000 clones detected, roughly a tenth appear once; the ten largest clones hold 1.8%. Sequenced material: PBMCs. These receptors were collected from a male donor in good health and CMV-seronegative.

A few counts support this clone. The chain couples TRBV5-4 to TRBJ2-1; 10 bases fit TRBD2. The CDR3 has 15 residues. The germline V gene encodes CDR1 SGHNT and CDR2 YYREEE (reference sequence). V lost 4 bases, J lost 9 bases, and 10 bases stayed unmatched. CDR3 sequence reads: CASSPGLAGVAEQFF. CDR3 DNA sequence: TGTGCCAGCAGCCCTGGCCTAGCGGGAGTGGCTGAGCAGTTCTTC.

This clone was counted only a few times. The V gene is TRBV28, the J gene TRBJ1-2; 9 bases line up with TRBD1. Germline CDR1 MDHEN, CDR2 SYDVKM. V lost 4 bases, J lost 4 bases, and 7 bases stayed unmatched. The CDR3 spans 15 residues. The CDR3 bases are TGTGCCAGCAGTTCGGGACAGGGCGCGTCCTATGGCTACACCTTC. Residues: CASSSGQGASYGYTF.

Turning to this clone: The sample contains more than one DNA sequence encoding this CDR3. The V and J genes are TRBV2 and TRBJ1-1; D unresolved. Germline lookup yields CDR1 SNHLY and CDR2 FYNNEI. V was clipped by 6 bases and J by 5 bases, with 13 bases between them. The CDR3 covers 13 residues. For the CDR3, the DNA is TGTGCCAGCAGGTACAGTCGAACAACTGAAGCTTTCTTT. It codes for CASRYSRTTEAFF.

The chain links TRBV2 to TRBJ2-5; a possible D gene is TRBD1 (5 bases). Per the germline V gene, CDR1 is SNHLY and CDR2 is FYNNEI. Trimming left V 4 bases short and J 0 bases short, with 6 bases between. This CDR3 comprises 13 residues. The CDR3 loop is CASSGRDQETQYF. The CDR3 DNA is TGTGCCAGCAGTGGCAGGGACCAAGAGACCCAGTACTTC.

V usage is TRBV19 and J usage is TRBJ1-6; no definite D call. Germline-derived CDR1 and CDR2 are LNHDA and SQIVND (reference sequence). V lost 4 bases and J lost 11, with 27 bases in between. The CDR3 covers 18 residues. The CDR3 region has the DNA TGTGCCAGTAGTACAACCCCGGCGGGTTTCAGTAGTGGCACACCCCTCCACTTT. It is translated as CASSTTPAGFSSGTPLHF. Full variable domain (missing parts from reference TRBV19 and TRBJ1-6): DGGITQSPKYLFRKEGQNVTLSCEQNLNHDAMYWYRQDPGQGLRLIYYSQIVNDFQKGDIAEGYSVSREKKESFPLTVTSAQKNPTAFYLCASSTTPAGFSSGTPLHFGNGTRLTVT.

The chain is built from TRBV7-3 and TRBJ2-2, with 8 bases identical to TRBD1. The germline gives CDR1 SGHTA, CDR2 FQGTGA. The CDR3 runs 15 residues. The V and J ends lost 2 bases and 4 bases, in that order; junction bases with no gene match: 3. The CDR3 loop reads CASSLVTGGTGELFF. CDR3 nucleotides: TGTGCCAGCAGCTTAGTAACAGGGGGCACCGGGGAGCTGTTTTTT.

This chain links TRBV30 with TRBJ1-1; weak D call: TRBD1 (5 bases). The CDR3 has 15 residues. Trimming pared 4 bases from V and 5 bases from J, leaving 20 bases between. CDR1 is GTSNPN and CDR2 is SVGIG in the germline V gene (reference sequence). CDR3 in amino acids: CAWNIGYGAQTEAFF. In nucleotides, the CDR3 is TGTGCCTGGAACATAGGGTATGGGGCTCAGACTGAAGCTTTCTTT.

As regards this clone: At one boundary the junction diverges from the germline segment, which might be a read error. CDR3 nucleotide sequence: TGTGCCAGCACTGAATTGGCTAGCGGGACCTCCTACGAGCAGTACTTC. As protein: CASTELASGTSYEQYF. The chain couples TRBV6-1 to TRBJ2-7, with 9 bases fitting TRBD2. This CDR3 is built from 16 residues. From germline, CDR1 is MNHNS and CDR2 SASEGT.

This clone was detected a few times. CDR3 DNA: TGTGCCAGCAGCGAGGCGGGGGCGGTCGACAATGAGCAGTTCTTC. Protein product: CASSEAGAVDNEQFF. The rearrangement joins TRBV5-4 to TRBJ2-1; TRBD2 is a possible D gene (7 bases). Germline loops: CDR1 SGHNT, CDR2 YYREEE (reference sequence). The CDR3 totals 15 residues. Deletions cut 4 bases from V and 5 bases from J, with 16 bases between. Supplemented by reference TRBV5-4 and TRBJ2-1, the full variable domain reads ETGVTQSPTHLIKTRGQQVTLRCSSQSGHNTVSWYQQALGQGPQFIFQYYREEENGRGNFPPRFSGLQFPNYSSELNVNALELDDSALYLCASSEAGAVDNEQFFGPGTRLTVL.

This clone was recorded a few times. This chain joins TRBV27 and TRBJ1-5; a weak D match, TRBD1 (6 bases). This CDR3 is built from 14 residues. V was shortened by 6 bases and J by 1 base, with 10 bases between the two germline ends. Germline V gives CDR1 MNHEY, CDR2 SMNVEV (reference sequence). The CDR3 sequence is CASRAGASNQPQHF. As DNA, the CDR3 is TGTGCCAGCAGGGCAGGGGCGAGCAATCAGCCCCAGCATTTT.

CDR3 nucleotide sequence: TGTGCCAGCAGCCCCTTTCATCTCTTGTGGAGCTCCTACGAGCAGTACTTC. Protein sequence: CASSPFHLLWSSYEQYF. This sequence joins TRBV28 and TRBJ2-7; D remains ambiguous. Germline loops: CDR1 MDHEN, CDR2 SYDVKM. The CDR3 consists of 17 residues. Trimming cost V 6 bases and J 0 bases, with 21 bases left between them.

This clone was recorded a few times. The chain recombines TRBV5-1 with TRBJ2-3; no clear D. V shed 0 bases and J shed 0 bases, with 5 bases lying between them. This CDR3 region has 14 residues. CDR1 is SGHRS, CDR2 YFSETQ, per germline. Here the CDR3 reads CASSLDGSTDTQYF. CDR3 coding DNA: TGCGCCAGCAGCTTGGACGGTAGCACAGATACGCAGTATTTT.

The chain carries TRBV6-6 and TRBJ2-7, with a possible D match to TRBD1 (6 bases). The ends were cut back, 7 bases at V and 5 bases at J, with 24 bases in the middle. The CDR3 runs to 16 residues. From germline, CDR1 is MNHNY and CDR2 SVGAGI (reference sequence). CDR3 bases: TGTGCCAGCACCTTAGAACCGGGACAAGGTTTCGACGAGCAGTACTTC. This gives the protein CASTLEPGQGFDEQYF.

The V and J genes are TRBV7-9 and TRBJ2-1; 8 nucleotides align to TRBD1. J was trimmed by 3 bases and V by 1 base; bases with no gene match: 2. The CDR3 runs 15 residues. Germline CDR1 reads SEHNR; CDR2 reads FQNEAQ (reference sequence). The CDR3 region has the DNA TGTGCCAGCAGCTTAGGACAGGGGTTCTACAATGAGCAGTTCTTC. It yields the protein CASSLGQGFYNEQFF.

V and J are TRBV5-1 and TRBJ2-7; TRBD2 might be the D (6 bases). V dropped 0 bases and J dropped 2 bases, with 18 bases sitting between them. Germline assignment: CDR1 SGHRS and CDR2 YFSETQ. The CDR3 extends over 17 amino acids. CDR3 nucleotides: TGCGCCAGCAGCTTGGAATCGCGTCCTAGCGTGGCCTACGAGCAGTACTTC. This codes for CASSLESRPSVAYEQYF.

In its sample, this clone is medium-sized (0.01 to 0.1%). V is TRBV6-4 and J is TRBJ1-4; 8 positions agree with TRBD1. Germline-derived CDR1 and CDR2 are MRHNA and SNTAGT. V shed 3 bases, J shed 5 bases, and the junction held 2 bases outside the gene matches. This CDR3 region has 14 residues. CDR3 sequence: CASSEGQGNEKLFF. The CDR3 DNA follows: TGTGCCAGCAGTGAAGGACAGGGAAATGAAAAACTGTTTTTT.

The chain links TRBV7-9 to TRBJ1-2, with a possible D match to TRBD1 (6 bases). The V end was cut by 2 bases, the J end by 2 bases, with 12 bases between. This CDR3 has 15 amino acids. Germline CDR1 reads SEHNR; CDR2 reads FQNEAQ (reference sequence). The CDR3, as DNA: TGTGCCAGCAGCTTATCCAACAGGGACAACTATGGCTACACCTTC. Translated: CASSLSNRDNYGYTF.

The chain links TRBV28 to TRBJ1-2, with D maybe TRBD1 (5 bases). Germline V gene data show CDR1 as MDHEN and CDR2 as SYDVKM. The CDR3 extends over 14 amino acids. V lost 7 bases and J lost 2, with 14 bases in between. CDR3 region: CASTLGQGNYGYTF. In nucleotides, the CDR3 is TGTGCCAGCACCCTAGGGCAGGGAAACTATGGCTACACCTTC.

The chain couples TRBV5-1 to TRBJ1-4; the match to TRBD1 covers 10 bases. The ends lost 5 bases at V and 0 bases at J; junction bases unmatched: 7. The CDR3 has 17 amino acids. Germline CDR1 and CDR2: SGHRS and YFSETQ. The CDR3: CASRTGQGFATNEKLFF. DNA of the CDR3: TGCGCCAGCAGAACGGGACAGGGGTTTGCAACTAATGAAAAACTGTTTTTT.

The J gene is TRBJ1-2, the V gene TRBV6-6; no firm D call. Trimming shortened V by 7 bases and J by 2 bases, and 11 bases separated the two germline ends. CDR1 and CDR2 (germline): MNHNY, SVGAGI (reference sequence). The CDR3 is 13 amino acids. CDR3 loop: CASMWAENYGYTF. In DNA form, the CDR3 reads TGTGCCAGCATGTGGGCAGAGAACTATGGCTACACCTTC.

The chain links TRBV28 to TRBJ1-1; tentatively, D is TRBD1 (6 bases). The V end lost 5 bases, the J end lost 4 bases, and 11 bases lay between the germline ends. The CDR3 has 13 amino acids. The germline V gene encodes CDR1 MDHEN and CDR2 SYDVKM. The DNA of the CDR3 is TGTGCCAGCAGTAGAGGGGGTGGCACTGAAGCTTTCTTT. Its translation is CASSRGGGTEAFF.

The chain employs TRBV29-1 and TRBJ2-5; 8 bases are shared with TRBD1. The germline V gene encodes CDR1 SQVTM and CDR2 ANQGSEA. CDR3 length: 12 amino acids. The V and J ends lost 6 bases and 7 bases, in that order; junction bases with no gene match: 7. CDR3 in amino acids: CSVAQGAPTQYF. CDR3 coding DNA: TGCAGCGTCGCCCAGGGGGCACCGACCCAGTACTTC.

The V and J genes are TRBV9 and TRBJ1-1, with unresolved D. The germline gives CDR1 SGDLS, CDR2 YYNGEE. This CDR3 is 16 amino acids long. V dropped 2 bases and J dropped 1 base, with 15 bases sitting between them. This CDR3 is CASSVALGLGNTEAFF. The CDR3 region has the DNA TGTGCCAGCAGCGTCGCACTGGGCTTGGGGAACACTGAAGCTTTCTTT.

This clone showed up just a few times. The genes are TRBV9 and TRBJ2-1, with 8 bases aligning to TRBD2. CDR3 length: 15 residues. With 4 bases clipped from V and 2 bases from J, the junction kept 5 bases outside the gene matches. CDR1 is SGDLS and CDR2 is YYNGEE in the germline V gene. As DNA, the CDR3 is TGTGCCAGCAGCCCGAGCGGGGGCACCTACAATGAGCAGTTCTTC. Translation gives CASSPSGGTYNEQFF. Looking up the rest from reference TRBV9 and TRBJ2-1 gives the full variable domain: DSGVTQTPKHLITATGQRVTLRCSPRSGDLSVYWYQQSLDQGLQFLIQYYNGEERAKGNILERFSAQQFPDLHSELNLSSLELGDSALYFCASSPSGGTYNEQFFGPGTRLTVL.

This clone appeared a few times. This chain uses TRBV19 with TRBJ2-6, with TRBD1 identical over 8 bases. J was trimmed by 1 base and V by 1 base; bases with no gene match: 12. CDR3 length equals 20 residues. CDR1 and CDR2 from the germline V gene are LNHDA and SQIVND (reference sequence). The CDR3 coding sequence is TGTGCCAGTAGTATAGTGGGGGGAGGACAGGGTGTATCTGGGGCCAACGTCCTGACTTTC. Its protein product is CASSIVGGGQGVSGANVLTF.

This clone was seen more than once but under ten times. In DNA, the CDR3 is TGCAGCGTTGAACAGGGGATGGCGACCGGGGAGCTGTTTTTT. Translation gives CSVEQGMATGELFF. The chain joins TRBV29-1 to TRBJ2-2; possibly TRBD1 for D (6 bases). Germline values: CDR1 SQVTM, CDR2 ANQGSEA. The CDR3 loop spans 14 amino acids. V lost 2 bases and J lost 5, with 12 bases in between.

This clone was counted a few times. The chain joins TRBV7-3 to TRBJ2-7, with 7 bases lining up with TRBD1. The germline CDR1 and CDR2 sequences are SGHTA and FQGTGA. CDR3 size: 17 residues. Trimming took 2 bases from V and 2 from J; bases not matched to a gene: 12. DNA of the CDR3: TGTGCCAGCAGCTTACCGCCCTCCCTGACAGGGCCCTACGAGCAGTACTTC. Translation: CASSLPPSLTGPYEQYF. The whole variable domain, filled in from reference TRBV7-3 and TRBJ2-7, reads GAGVSQTPSNKVTEKGKYVELRCDPISGHTALYWYRQSLGQGPEFLIYFQGTGAADDSGLPNDRFFAVRPEGSVSTLKIQRTERGDSAVYLCASSLPPSLTGPYEQYFGPGTRLTVT.

The genes are TRBV13 and TRBJ2-2; weak D call: TRBD1 (6 bases). The CDR3 is 16 residues long. The germline V gene encodes CDR1 PRHDT and CDR2 FYEKMQ (reference sequence). Between the trimmed V and J ends, which lost 4 bases and 0 bases, there was a span of 12 bases. The CDR3 protein is CASSSLGQPNTGELFF. The CDR3 nucleotides are TGTGCCAGCAGCTCCTTAGGACAGCCGAACACCGGGGAGCTGTTTTTT.

This clone showed up just a few times. The chain couples TRBV29-1 to TRBJ2-1; 9 nucleotides line up with TRBD1. The junction had 9 bases not matched to a gene; V was cut back by 7 bases and J by 11 bases. From germline, CDR1 is SQVTM and CDR2 ANQGSEA. This CDR3 contains 12 residues. The CDR3 is CSGEDRGGKQFF. The CDR3 DNA follows: TGCAGCGGCGAGGACAGGGGAGGGAAGCAGTTCTTC.

This clone showed up just a few times. This sequence joins TRBV19 and TRBJ1-2; maybe TRBD1 (5 bases). This CDR3 is built from 12 residues. From germline, CDR1 is LNHDA and CDR2 SQIVND (reference sequence). V lost 7 bases and J 8 bases, leaving 14 bases between the germline ends. CDR3 residues: CASKGLGLGYTF. The CDR3, as DNA: TGTGCCAGTAAGGGACTTGGGCTCGGCTACACCTTC.